What follows are 8 T cell receptor beta chains derived from one specimen sequenced in a study of tumor-infiltrating lymphocytes in primary liver carcinoma. A primer matching the constant region was used to make TCR beta cDNA from approximately 520 ng of total RNA. Modified slightly, ARM-PCR produced TCR beta libraries over three nested multiplex PCR rounds. TRBV1-TRBV30 forward primers paired with a C-beta reverse primer drove the first two PCR rounds, ten to eleven cycles each. TCRdb reprocessed the multiplex PCR reads via MiXCR and lists one record per CDR3 protein. The profile shows under 200,000 distinct CDR3 sequences, about two thirds of them singletons. For blood RNA, unsorted whole blood served as the source, and germline DNA was extracted too. Sequencing was done on a sample of peripheral blood. Source of these receptors: a woman aged 60-75 years with primary liver carcinoma and hepatitis B virus infection.

Concerning this clonotype: This could be a read error, since a much larger clone is one nucleotide away. CDR3 sequence reads: CAISELGLGRNEQFF. The CDR3 region has the DNA TGTGCCATCAGTGAGTTGGGACTAGGGAGGAATGAGCAGTTCTTC. The J gene is TRBJ2-1, the V gene TRBV10-3; 8 nucleotides agree with TRBD2. The CDR3 totals 15 residues. Germline V gives CDR1 ENHRY, CDR2 SYGVKD. V dropped 1 base and J dropped 7; count of bases not matched to a gene: 6.

As regards this clonotype: One junction end disagrees with the germline gene, perhaps due to a read error. The rearrangement links TRBV11-2 to TRBJ2-1; 7 nucleotides agree with TRBD2. The CDR3 runs to 17 residues. CDR1 is SGHAT, CDR2 FQNNGV, per germline. CDR3 bases: TGTACCAGCAGCTTAGCTGCAGCCTCGGGAGGCGGTTATGAGCAGTTCTTC. This gives the protein CTSSLAAASGGGYEQFF.

To note about this clonotype: An end of the junction differs from the germline gene, which may be a read error. The chain couples TRBV11-2 to TRBJ2-7; 7 bases are a match to TRBD1. The CDR3 is 14 residues long. Germline V gene lookup returns CDR1 SGHAT and CDR2 FQNNGV. The DNA for the CDR3 is TGTGCCTGCAGCTTGTGGGACAGCTCCTACGAGCAATACTTC. This codes for CACSLWDSSYEQYF.

The genes are TRBV5-1 and TRBJ2-2; a weak D match, TRBD2 (6 bases). Germline CDR1 reads SGHRS; CDR2 reads YFSETQ. With 4 bases removed from V and 7 bases from J, the gap between germline ends came to 11 bases. The CDR3 consists of 13 residues. CDR3 protein: CASSPTGDGELFF. CDR3 sequence (DNA): TGCGCCAGCAGCCCGACGGGGGACGGGGAGCTGTTTTTT.

As to this clonotype: This may be a read error, as it is one base from a much larger clone. The chain joins TRBV29-1 to TRBJ2-2; weak D call: TRBD1 (5 bases). From germline, CDR1 is SQVTM and CDR2 ANQGSEA. The CDR3 extends over 14 amino acids. V lost 6 bases to trimming and J lost 1 base, with 12 bases between them. The CDR3 sequence is CSVTETVNTGELFF. The CDR3, as DNA: TGCAGCGTCACCGAGACAGTGAACACCGGGGAGCTGTTTTTT.

This clonotype has a count of ten or more. V and J are TRBV6-5 and TRBJ1-1; no clear D gene. The CDR3 contains 16 residues. Germline V gene data show CDR1 as MNHEY and CDR2 as SVGAGI. V lost 4 bases and J lost 0, with 15 bases in between. The CDR3 coding sequence is TGTGCCAGCAGTTCGGCAGGAACCCTCATGAACACTGAAGCTTTCTTT. Its protein is CASSSAGTLMNTEAFF.

This clonotype has just a few counts. This chain connects TRBV28 to TRBJ1-2, with D possibly TRBD1 on 5 matching bases. The CDR3 runs to 12 residues. In germline, CDR1 is MDHEN, CDR2 SYDVKM. Trimming took off 6 bases at V and 2 bases at J, with 7 bases between the two ends. CDR3 coding DNA: TGTGCCAGCAGGGCAGGGAACTATGGCTACACCTTC. It is translated as CASRAGNYGYTF.

Concerning this clonotype itself: The final CDR3 position lacks the conserved phenylalanine or tryptophan, pointing to a likely read error. The chain recombines TRBV29-1 with TRBJ1-2; D perhaps matches TRBD1 (6 bases). Germline-derived CDR1 and CDR2 are SQVTM and ANQGSEA. There are 16 residues in the CDR3. The V end was cut by 3 bases, the J end by 0 bases, with 17 bases between. The CDR3 nucleotides read TGCAGCGTTGAGAAGAAACAGGGACCTGCTAACTATGGCTACACCTCA. Its protein product is CSVEKKQGPANYGYTS.